A selection of T cell receptor beta chains follows, all from one sample in a study of identical twins. TCRdb passed the 5' RACE reads through MiXCR, listing each CDR3 protein once. Of around 530,000 distinct CDR3 sequences in the sample, about 15% were seen once. These records were also assigned to another study, of yellow fever vaccine responses in identical twins.

The sample consisted of CD4+ T cells sorted from blood. These receptors came from a young woman in good health. Both conserved end residues are part of each CDR3. Fields, in order: V gene, J gene, clone size, D gene, CDR3 DNA, CDR3 protein. A D gene is named only where the DNA matches it firmly. Only part of the rows carry a size: once, few, many, or a class if the clone is expanded.

v_call: TRBV6-1
j_call: TRBJ2-2
clone_size: NA
d_call: NA
cdr3_nt: TGTGCCAGCAGTGAATTTAGGGGCCACACCGGGGAGCTGTTTTTT
cdr3_aa: CASSEFRGHTGELFF

v_call: TRBV7-8
j_call: TRBJ2-1
clone_size: NA
d_call: NA
cdr3_nt: TGTGCCAGCAGCCTCCGACTAGGGGGTGCGTTCTTC
cdr3_aa: CASSLRLGGAFF

v_call: TRBV5-4
j_call: TRBJ2-1
clone_size: few
d_call: TRBD2
cdr3_nt: TGTGCCAGCAGCATCCTGACTAGCGGGGGATACAATGAGCAGTTCTTC
cdr3_aa: CASSILTSGGYNEQFF

v_call: TRBV13
j_call: TRBJ2-3
clone_size: many
d_call: NA
cdr3_nt: TGTGCCAGCAGCCTCGGGGCGGGAAATACGCAGTATTTT
cdr3_aa: CASSLGAGNTQYF

v_call: TRBV12-3/TRBV12-4
j_call: TRBJ1-5
clone_size: few
d_call: NA
cdr3_nt: TGTGCCAGCAGTTTAGTTGGACCAACCAATCAGCCCCAGCATTTT
cdr3_aa: CASSLVGPTNQPQHF

v_call: TRBV20-1
j_call: TRBJ2-3
clone_size: few
d_call: NA
cdr3_nt: TGCAGTGCTAGGGTGCCAGACAGCACAGATACGCAGTATTTT
cdr3_aa: CSARVPDSTDTQYF

v_call: TRBV5-1
j_call: TRBJ1-1
clone_size: NA
d_call: NA
cdr3_nt: TGCGCCAGCAGCTTGGAAAGGGGAGGGAACACTGAAGCTTTCTTT
cdr3_aa: CASSLERGGNTEAFF

v_call: TRBV12-3/TRBV12-4
j_call: TRBJ1-1
clone_size: many
d_call: NA
cdr3_nt: TGTGCCAGCAGTTTGGTAGGGTCGGGTGAAGCTTTCTTT
cdr3_aa: CASSLVGSGEAFF

v_call: TRBV7-8
j_call: TRBJ2-1
clone_size: few
d_call: TRBD2
cdr3_nt: TGTGCCAGCAGCTTAGGAGGAGCCCGGGGGGGTGGTTACAATGAGCAGTTCTTC
cdr3_aa: CASSLGGARGGGYNEQFF

v_call: TRBV3-1
j_call: TRBJ1-3
clone_size: NA
d_call: NA
cdr3_nt: TGTGCCAGCTCCATCAGGGTGGCCGGAAACACCATATATTTT
cdr3_aa: CASSIRVAGNTIYF

v_call: TRBV12-3/TRBV12-4
j_call: TRBJ1-5
clone_size: many
d_call: TRBD1
cdr3_nt: TGTGCCAGCAGTAGGGGGACAGGGGGTGAGGGTCAGCCCCAGCATTTT
cdr3_aa: CASSRGTGGEGQPQHF

v_call: TRBV9
j_call: TRBJ2-3
clone_size: few
d_call: NA
cdr3_nt: TGTGCCAGCAGCCTCGGGGCAGGGGAGGGTCTGGGCACAGATACGCAGTATTTT
cdr3_aa: CASSLGAGEGLGTDTQYF

v_call: TRBV20-1
j_call: TRBJ1-6
clone_size: NA
d_call: NA
cdr3_nt: TGCAGTGCTAGGAGGTCCATTAATAATTCACCCCTCCACTTT
cdr3_aa: CSARRSINNSPLHF

v_call: TRBV19
j_call: TRBJ2-1
clone_size: NA
d_call: TRBD2
cdr3_nt: TGTGCCAGTAGTACGGGACTAGCGGGAGAAAGGGAGCAGTTCTTC
cdr3_aa: CASSTGLAGEREQFF

v_call: TRBV5-1
j_call: TRBJ2-1
clone_size: few
d_call: TRBD2
cdr3_nt: TGCGCCAGCAGCTTGTTGGCGACTAGCGGTAGCTCCTACAATGAGCAGTTCTTC
cdr3_aa: CASSLLATSGSSYNEQFF

v_call: TRBV24-1
j_call: TRBJ2-1
clone_size: few
d_call: TRBD1
cdr3_nt: TGTGCCACCAGTGGGGGACAGGGGGTCTACAATGAGCAGTTCTTC
cdr3_aa: CATSGGQGVYNEQFF

v_call: TRBV5-1
j_call: TRBJ1-4
clone_size: many
d_call: NA
cdr3_nt: TGCGCCAGCAGCTTGGAACCGGGGAATGAAAAACTGTTTTTT
cdr3_aa: CASSLEPGNEKLFF

v_call: TRBV6-5
j_call: TRBJ1-1
clone_size: many
d_call: NA
cdr3_nt: TGTGCCAGCAGTTATAATCAGGGGTTGGTCACTGAAGCTTTCTTT
cdr3_aa: CASSYNQGLVTEAFF

v_call: TRBV2
j_call: TRBJ1-2
clone_size: few
d_call: NA
cdr3_nt: TGTGCCAGCAGTGAAGCGGGTTATGGCTACACCTTC
cdr3_aa: CASSEAGYGYTF

v_call: TRBV12-3/TRBV12-4
j_call: TRBJ2-3
clone_size: few
d_call: TRBD2
cdr3_nt: TGTGCCAGCACAGGACTAGCGGGACGAGATACGCAGTATTTT
cdr3_aa: CASTGLAGRDTQYF

v_call: TRBV7-6
j_call: TRBJ2-3
clone_size: NA
d_call: NA
cdr3_nt: TGTGCCAGCAGCTTAGTCACTTGGGTGGGCACAGATACGCAGTATTTT
cdr3_aa: CASSLVTWVGTDTQYF

v_call: TRBV20-1
j_call: TRBJ1-1
clone_size: few
d_call: TRBD1
cdr3_nt: TGCAGTGCTAGGGCAGGGGGCCAGAACACTGAAGCTTTCTTT
cdr3_aa: CSARAGGQNTEAFF

v_call: TRBV6-6
j_call: TRBJ1-2
clone_size: few
d_call: NA
cdr3_nt: TGTGCCAGCAGTCGAGGGACCCGCTATGGCTACACCTTC
cdr3_aa: CASSRGTRYGYTF

v_call: TRBV20-1
j_call: TRBJ2-3
clone_size: NA
d_call: NA
cdr3_nt: TGCAGTCCCGCGGGTGTCACAGATACGCAGTATTTT
cdr3_aa: CSPAGVTDTQYF

v_call: TRBV7-8
j_call: TRBJ2-1
clone_size: few
d_call: NA
cdr3_nt: TGTGCCAGCAGCTTCGCTAGCGCTTACAATGAGCAGTTCTTC
cdr3_aa: CASSFASAYNEQFF

v_call: TRBV12-3/TRBV12-4
j_call: TRBJ2-3
clone_size: few
d_call: TRBD2
cdr3_nt: TGTGCCACCTCCCTGCGGGAGTCCTCAGATACGCAGTATTTT
cdr3_aa: CATSLRESSDTQYF

v_call: TRBV7-9
j_call: TRBJ2-5
clone_size: few
d_call: NA
cdr3_nt: TGTGCCAGCAGCTTGGGGGACACCGGGTCCCAGTACTTC
cdr3_aa: CASSLGDTGSQYF

v_call: TRBV9
j_call: TRBJ1-1
clone_size: NA
d_call: NA
cdr3_nt: TGTGCCAGCAGCGTAGCGGGGGTAGACACTGAAGCTTTCTTT
cdr3_aa: CASSVAGVDTEAFF

v_call: TRBV12-3/TRBV12-4
j_call: TRBJ2-1
clone_size: few
d_call: TRBD2
cdr3_nt: TGTGCCAGCAGCTTCGAAACTAGCGGGAGGTGGAATGAGCAGTTCTTC
cdr3_aa: CASSFETSGRWNEQFF

v_call: TRBV14
j_call: TRBJ1-6
clone_size: NA
d_call: NA
cdr3_nt: TGTGCCAGCAGCCAAGATTTACGGGAGAATTCACCCCTCCACTTT
cdr3_aa: CASSQDLRENSPLHF

v_call: TRBV10-2
j_call: TRBJ1-5
clone_size: few
d_call: NA
cdr3_nt: TGCGCCAGCAGTGAGTCGGATAGCAATCAGCCCCAGCATTTT
cdr3_aa: CASSESDSNQPQHF

v_call: TRBV12-3/TRBV12-4
j_call: TRBJ1-2
clone_size: NA
d_call: TRBD1
cdr3_nt: TGTGCCAGCAGCCCTAAGACAGGGGAAGCTAACTATGGCTACACCTTC
cdr3_aa: CASSPKTGEANYGYTF

v_call: TRBV7-3
j_call: TRBJ2-1
clone_size: NA
d_call: NA
cdr3_nt: TGTGCCAGCAGTTTCTCCTTGACGGGAAACAATGAGCAGTTCTTC
cdr3_aa: CASSFSLTGNNEQFF

v_call: TRBV5-1
j_call: TRBJ2-2
clone_size: few
d_call: NA
cdr3_nt: TGCGCCAGCAGCTCTGTCGACTACTTCACCGGGGAGCTGTTTTTT
cdr3_aa: CASSSVDYFTGELFF

v_call: TRBV7-9
j_call: TRBJ2-1
clone_size: NA
d_call: TRBD2
cdr3_nt: TGTGCCAGCACCGCGGGTCTAGCGGGAGGGTACAATGAGCAGTTCTTC
cdr3_aa: CASTAGLAGGYNEQFF

v_call: TRBV5-1
j_call: TRBJ2-5
clone_size: NA
d_call: NA
cdr3_nt: TGCGCCAGCAGCTTGCAGTACCAAGAGGCCCAGTACTTC
cdr3_aa: CASSLQYQEAQYF

v_call: TRBV12-3/TRBV12-4
j_call: TRBJ2-3
clone_size: NA
d_call: NA
cdr3_nt: TGTACCAGCAGTTTAGTGGGACACAAGACAAGCTCGGGCACAGATACGCAGTATTTT
cdr3_aa: CTSSLVGHKTSSGTDTQYF

v_call: TRBV4-2
j_call: TRBJ2-7
clone_size: NA
d_call: TRBD2
cdr3_nt: TGTGCCAGCAGCCAGGACGCTAGCGGGGTTTCCTACGAGCAGTACTTC
cdr3_aa: CASSQDASGVSYEQYF

v_call: TRBV7-6
j_call: TRBJ1-1
clone_size: few
d_call: NA
cdr3_nt: TGTGCCAGCAGCTCAGGAGACAGTTTGAACACTGAAGCTTTCTTT
cdr3_aa: CASSSGDSLNTEAFF

v_call: TRBV3-1
j_call: TRBJ1-1
clone_size: few
d_call: NA
cdr3_nt: TGTGCCAGCAGCCAAGCCGCAGTGGCTTTCTTT
cdr3_aa: CASSQAAVAFF

v_call: TRBV29-1
j_call: TRBJ2-7
clone_size: few
d_call: TRBD2
cdr3_nt: TGCAGCGTTGCCCGGACTAGCGGGATTAGTTCCTACGAGCAGTACTTC
cdr3_aa: CSVARTSGISSYEQYF

v_call: TRBV10-3
j_call: TRBJ2-2
clone_size: once
d_call: NA
cdr3_nt: TGTGCCATCAGTGAGTTTACACCGAACACCGGGGAGCTGTTTTTT
cdr3_aa: CAISEFTPNTGELFF

v_call: TRBV6-5
j_call: TRBJ1-1
clone_size: few
d_call: NA
cdr3_nt: TGTGCCAGCAGTTACAGAGCAGATTTCATGAACACTGAAGCTTTCTTT
cdr3_aa: CASSYRADFMNTEAFF

v_call: TRBV29-1
j_call: TRBJ2-1
clone_size: NA
d_call: NA
cdr3_nt: TGCAGCGTCTTTGGACAAAGCTCCTACAATGAGCAGTTCTTC
cdr3_aa: CSVFGQSSYNEQFF

v_call: TRBV12-3/TRBV12-4
j_call: TRBJ2-2
clone_size: many
d_call: TRBD2
cdr3_nt: TGTGCCAGCAGTTTCGGGGGGGGTGCGAACACCGGGGAGCTGTTTTTT
cdr3_aa: CASSFGGGANTGELFF

v_call: TRBV5-1
j_call: TRBJ2-2
clone_size: few
d_call: NA
cdr3_nt: TGCGCCAGCAGCTTGAAGGCCGCTGCAATTTACGCCGGGGAGCTGTTTTTT
cdr3_aa: CASSLKAAAIYAGELFF

v_call: TRBV20-1
j_call: TRBJ2-7
clone_size: once
d_call: TRBD2
cdr3_nt: TGCAGTGCTAGGGGACTAGCGGAGATCTACGAGCAGTACTTC
cdr3_aa: CSARGLAEIYEQYF

v_call: TRBV20-1
j_call: TRBJ2-6
clone_size: NA
d_call: NA
cdr3_nt: TGCAGTGCTAGAGATTGGCGGATCAGGGAGGGGGACTCTGGGGCCAACGTCCTGACTTTC
cdr3_aa: CSARDWRIREGDSGANVLTF

v_call: TRBV29-1
j_call: TRBJ2-5
clone_size: many
d_call: TRBD2
cdr3_nt: TGCAGCGTTGAACGATCGGGAGGGCAAGAGACCCAGTACTTC
cdr3_aa: CSVERSGGQETQYF

v_call: TRBV27
j_call: TRBJ2-7
clone_size: few
d_call: NA
cdr3_nt: TGTGCCAGCAGTTCGTCCCTAGCTGTCGAGCAGTACTTC
cdr3_aa: CASSSSLAVEQYF

v_call: TRBV7-8
j_call: TRBJ2-7
clone_size: few
d_call: TRBD2
cdr3_nt: TGTGCCAGCAGCGACTGGCTAGCGGGCAGCTCCTACGAGCAGTACTTC
cdr3_aa: CASSDWLAGSSYEQYF

v_call: TRBV15
j_call: TRBJ1-2
clone_size: NA
d_call: TRBD1
cdr3_nt: TGTGCCACCAGCCCGGGACAGGGAAGGCGTTCCTATGGCTACACCTTC
cdr3_aa: CATSPGQGRRSYGYTF

v_call: TRBV10-3
j_call: TRBJ2-5
clone_size: NA
d_call: NA
cdr3_nt: TGTGCCATCTCCCGGGAGCAAGAGACCCAGTACTTC
cdr3_aa: CAISREQETQYF

v_call: TRBV12-3/TRBV12-4
j_call: TRBJ2-7
clone_size: NA
d_call: NA
cdr3_nt: TGTGCCAGCAGTTTAGGCGCCCTGTCGCACTACGAGCAGTACTTC
cdr3_aa: CASSLGALSHYEQYF